This TCR beta chain was recovered during a study of blood T cell repertoires in COVID-19. Sequencing used immunoSEQ multiplex PCR; TCRdb keeps in-frame clones, though not all of them. The table lists nearly 350,000 clones, about 90% of them singletons. The V end was cut by 4 bases, the J end by 0 bases, with 9 bases between. CDR1 is WSHSY, CDR2 SAAADI, per germline. This CDR3 spans 14 amino acids. The specimen sequenced was peripheral blood. The gene calls are TRBV10-2 and TRBJ2-5; D possibly corresponds to TRBD2 (6 bases). This TCR came from a woman younger than 35 who had recovered from COVID-19. CDR3 bases: TGCGCCAGCAGTGTGGGGGGATACCAAGAGACCCAGTACTTC. Translation: CASSVGGYQETQYF.